This T cell receptor beta chain was captured in a study of blood T cell repertoires in COVID-19. In the study overall: Researchers got acute and convalescent COVID-19 samples from the United States, Italy and Spain. PBMCs, B-cell-depleted T cells, or T cells provided the cDNA or gDNA that made up the material.

The CDR3 length is 14 residues. CDR1 is LNHDA and CDR2 is SQIVND in the germline V gene (reference sequence). J gave up 4 bases and V 6 bases, and 2 bases lay outside the gene matches. This clone was seen a few times. Additional DNA sequences in this sample encode the identical CDR3. Under the authors' procedure: Reference gene primer amplification gave estimated nucleated cell counts. This table comes from immunoSEQ multiplex PCR, and its TCRdb copy is limited to in-frame clones, with some not included. V, J and clone size are taken as reported in that table, and D and trimming were inferred from the DNA itself. Altogether 80,000 to 100,000 clones are present, 75% to 90% being singletons, with the ten largest covering roughly 19%.

This TCR derives from a human donor in a cohort sampled during active COVID-19. The sequenced material came from peripheral blood. The V gene is TRBV19, the J gene TRBJ1-6, with 8 bases matching TRBD1. The CDR3 loop is CASSGTGYNSPLHF. As DNA, the CDR3 is TGTGCCAGTAGCGGGACAGGATATAATTCACCCCTCCACTTT.